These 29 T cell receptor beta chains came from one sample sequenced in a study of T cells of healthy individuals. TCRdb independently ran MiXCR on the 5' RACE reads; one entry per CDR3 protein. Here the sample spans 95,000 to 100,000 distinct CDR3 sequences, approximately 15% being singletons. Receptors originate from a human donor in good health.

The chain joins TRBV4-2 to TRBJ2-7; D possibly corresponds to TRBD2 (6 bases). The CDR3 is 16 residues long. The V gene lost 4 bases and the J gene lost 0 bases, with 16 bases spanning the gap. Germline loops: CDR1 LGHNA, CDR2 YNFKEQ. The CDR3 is CASSPGGILRSYEQYF. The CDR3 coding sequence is TGTGCCAGCAGCCCAGGCGGGATTTTACGCTCCTACGAGCAGTACTTC.

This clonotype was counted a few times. The CDR3 here is CSAETGRRSGSPGFEQFF. The CDR3 bases are TGCAGTGCTGAAACGGGGAGACGGAGCGGGAGTCCGGGTTTTGAGCAGTTCTTC. This chain joins TRBV20-1 and TRBJ2-1; TRBD2 matches 8 bases. The germline gives CDR1 DFQATT, CDR2 SNEGSKA (reference sequence). After removal of 5 bases from V and 9 bases from J, the junction contained 24 bases not matched to a gene. The CDR3 loop spans 18 amino acids.

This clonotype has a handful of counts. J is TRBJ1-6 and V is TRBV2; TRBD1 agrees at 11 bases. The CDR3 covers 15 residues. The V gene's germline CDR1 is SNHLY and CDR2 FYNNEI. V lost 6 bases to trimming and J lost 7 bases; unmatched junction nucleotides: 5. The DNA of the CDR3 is TGTGCCAGCAGACGACGGACAGGGGGCAATTCACCCCTCCACTTT. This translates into CASRRRTGGNSPLHF.

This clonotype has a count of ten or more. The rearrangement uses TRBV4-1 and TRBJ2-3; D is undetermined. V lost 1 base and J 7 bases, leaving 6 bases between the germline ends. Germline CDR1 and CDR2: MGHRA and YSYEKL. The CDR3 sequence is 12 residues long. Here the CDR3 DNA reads TGCGCCAGCAGCCAAGTAGGCAATACGCAGTATTTT. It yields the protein CASSQVGNTQYF.

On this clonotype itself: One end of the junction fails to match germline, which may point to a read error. The CDR3 spells CASSQDGDFNSPFHF. The CDR3 DNA sequence: TGCGCCAGCAGCCAAGATGGGGATTTTAATTCACCCTTCCACTTT. The chain carries TRBV4-3 and TRBJ1-6; D not resolved. The CDR3 runs 15 residues. Germline loops: CDR1 LGHNA, CDR2 YSLEER.

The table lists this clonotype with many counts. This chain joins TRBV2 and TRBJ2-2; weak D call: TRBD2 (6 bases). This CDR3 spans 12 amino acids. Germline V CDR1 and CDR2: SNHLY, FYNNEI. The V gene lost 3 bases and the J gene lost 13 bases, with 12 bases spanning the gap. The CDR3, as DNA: TGTGCCAGCAGTGATCAGCGGGTGGGGCTGTTTTTT. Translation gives CASSDQRVGLFF.

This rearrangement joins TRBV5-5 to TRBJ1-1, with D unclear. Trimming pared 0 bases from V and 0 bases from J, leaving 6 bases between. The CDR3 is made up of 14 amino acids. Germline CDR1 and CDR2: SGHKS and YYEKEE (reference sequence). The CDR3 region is CASSLDRLNTEAFF. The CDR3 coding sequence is TGTGCCAGCAGCTTGGACAGATTGAACACTGAAGCTTTCTTT.

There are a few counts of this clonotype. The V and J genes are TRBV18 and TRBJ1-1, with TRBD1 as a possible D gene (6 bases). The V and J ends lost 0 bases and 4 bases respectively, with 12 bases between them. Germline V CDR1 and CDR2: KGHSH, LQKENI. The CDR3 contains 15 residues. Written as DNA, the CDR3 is TGTGCCAGCTCACCACCACAGGGATGGAGCACTGAAGCTTTCTTT. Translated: CASSPPQGWSTEAFF.

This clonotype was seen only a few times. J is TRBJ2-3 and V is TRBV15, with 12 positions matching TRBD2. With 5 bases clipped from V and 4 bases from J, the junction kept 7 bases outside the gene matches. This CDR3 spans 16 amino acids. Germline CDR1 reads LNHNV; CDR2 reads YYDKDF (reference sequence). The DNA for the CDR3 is TGTGCCACCAGCGACCGTCGACTAGCGGGAGCAGATACGCAGTATTTT. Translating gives CATSDRRLAGADTQYF.

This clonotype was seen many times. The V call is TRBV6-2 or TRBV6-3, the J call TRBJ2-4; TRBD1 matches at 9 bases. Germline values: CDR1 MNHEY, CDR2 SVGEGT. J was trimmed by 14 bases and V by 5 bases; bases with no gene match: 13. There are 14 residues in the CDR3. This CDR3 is CASSPSDRGFAEYF. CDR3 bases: TGTGCCAGCAGTCCGTCGGACAGGGGCTTTGCTGAGTACTTC.

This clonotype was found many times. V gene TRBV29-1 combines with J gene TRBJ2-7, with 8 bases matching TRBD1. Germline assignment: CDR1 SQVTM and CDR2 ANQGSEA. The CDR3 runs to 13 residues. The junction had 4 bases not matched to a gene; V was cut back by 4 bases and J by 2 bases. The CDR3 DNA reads TGCAGCGTTGTCGGACAGGGCCCCTACGAGCAGTACTTC. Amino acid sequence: CSVVGQGPYEQYF.

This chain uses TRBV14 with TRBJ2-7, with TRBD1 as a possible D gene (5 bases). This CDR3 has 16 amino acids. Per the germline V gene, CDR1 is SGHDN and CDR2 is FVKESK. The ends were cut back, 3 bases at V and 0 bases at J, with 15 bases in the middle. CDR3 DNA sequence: TGTGCCAGCAGCCAGGTGGACACTTGGAGCTCCTACGAGCAGTACTTC. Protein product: CASSQVDTWSSYEQYF.

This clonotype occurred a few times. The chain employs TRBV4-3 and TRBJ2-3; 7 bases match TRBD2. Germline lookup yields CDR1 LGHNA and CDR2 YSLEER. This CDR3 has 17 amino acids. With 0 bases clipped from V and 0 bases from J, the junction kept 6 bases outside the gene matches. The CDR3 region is CASSQDLPAGSTDTQYF. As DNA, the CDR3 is TGCGCCAGCAGCCAAGATCTACCAGCGGGAAGCACAGATACGCAGTATTTT.

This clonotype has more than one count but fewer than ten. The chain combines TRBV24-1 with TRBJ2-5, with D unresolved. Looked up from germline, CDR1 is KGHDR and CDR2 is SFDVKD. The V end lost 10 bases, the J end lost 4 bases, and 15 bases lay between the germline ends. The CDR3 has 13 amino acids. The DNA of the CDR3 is TGTGCCACGCAAGGCCCACGGGTAGAGACCCAGTACTTC. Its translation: CATQGPRVETQYF.

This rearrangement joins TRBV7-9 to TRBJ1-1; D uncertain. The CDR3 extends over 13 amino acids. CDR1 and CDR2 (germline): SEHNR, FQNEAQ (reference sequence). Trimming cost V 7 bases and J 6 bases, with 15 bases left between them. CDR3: CASTPLREAEAFF. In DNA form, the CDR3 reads TGTGCCAGCACACCCCTGAGGGAGGCTGAAGCTTTCTTT.

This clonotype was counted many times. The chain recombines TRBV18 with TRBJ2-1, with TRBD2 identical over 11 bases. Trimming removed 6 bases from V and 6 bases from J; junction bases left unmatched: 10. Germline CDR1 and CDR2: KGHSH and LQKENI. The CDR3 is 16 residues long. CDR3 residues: CASSLRGLAAPNEQFF. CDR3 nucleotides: TGTGCCAGCTCCCTCCGGGGACTAGCGGCCCCCAATGAGCAGTTCTTC.

The CDR3 nucleotides read TGTGCCACCAGCAGAGACAGGGATCTTAATGAAAAACTGTTTTTT. This gives the protein CATSRDRDLNEKLFF. The rearrangement joins TRBV15 to TRBJ1-4, with a possible D match to TRBD1 (5 bases). Germline V CDR1 and CDR2: LNHNV, YYDKDF (reference sequence). V lost 0 bases and J lost 4, with 9 bases in between. The CDR3 has 15 amino acids.

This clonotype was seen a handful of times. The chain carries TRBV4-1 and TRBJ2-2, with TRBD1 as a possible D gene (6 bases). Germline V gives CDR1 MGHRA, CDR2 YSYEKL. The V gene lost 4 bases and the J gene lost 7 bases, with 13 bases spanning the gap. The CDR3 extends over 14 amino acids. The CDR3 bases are TGCGCCAGCAGCCCCCAGCCCAGGGGCGGGGAGCTGTTTTTT. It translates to CASSPQPRGGELFF.

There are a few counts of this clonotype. Here the CDR3 DNA reads TGTGCCAGCAGCGCGGGACCTAGCAGCACTGAAGCTTTCTTT. Encoded protein: CASSAGPSSTEAFF. V and J are TRBV7-8 and TRBJ1-1, with D perhaps matching TRBD1 (5 bases). Trimming cost V 5 bases and J 4 bases, with 14 bases left between them. The CDR3 is 14 residues long. Looked up from germline, CDR1 is SGHVS and CDR2 is FQNEAQ. The full variable domain, in which reference TRBV7-8 and TRBJ1-1 provide the parts outside the CDR3, is GAGVSQSPRYKVAKRGQDVALRCDPISGHVSLFWYQQALGQGPEFLTYFQNEAQLDKSGLPSDRFFAERPEGSVSTLKIQRTQQEDSAVYLCASSAGPSSTEAFFGQGTRLTVV.

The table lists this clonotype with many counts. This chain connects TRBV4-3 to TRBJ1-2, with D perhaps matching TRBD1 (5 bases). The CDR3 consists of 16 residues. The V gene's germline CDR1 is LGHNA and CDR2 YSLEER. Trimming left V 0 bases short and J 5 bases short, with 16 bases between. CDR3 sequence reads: CASSQDRQRVWYGYTF. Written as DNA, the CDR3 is TGCGCCAGCAGCCAAGATAGACAGCGGGTGTGGTATGGCTACACCTTC.

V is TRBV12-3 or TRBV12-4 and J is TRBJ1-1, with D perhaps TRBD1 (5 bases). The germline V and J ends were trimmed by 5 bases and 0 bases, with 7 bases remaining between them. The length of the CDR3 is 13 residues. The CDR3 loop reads CASSKDMNTEAFF. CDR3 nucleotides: TGTGCCAGCAGTAAGGACATGAACACTGAAGCTTTCTTT.

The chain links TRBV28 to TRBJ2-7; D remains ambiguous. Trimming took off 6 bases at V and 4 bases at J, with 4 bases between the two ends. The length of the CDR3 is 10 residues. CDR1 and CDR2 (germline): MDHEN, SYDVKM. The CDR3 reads CASRGYEQYF. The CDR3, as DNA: TGTGCCAGCAGGGGGTACGAGCAGTACTTC.

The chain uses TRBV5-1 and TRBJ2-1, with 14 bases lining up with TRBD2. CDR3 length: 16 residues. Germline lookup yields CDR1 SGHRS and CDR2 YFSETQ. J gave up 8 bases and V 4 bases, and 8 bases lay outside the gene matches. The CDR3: CASSALTSGRAYEQFF. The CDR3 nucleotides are TGCGCCAGCAGCGCCCTGACTAGCGGGAGGGCGTATGAGCAGTTCTTC.

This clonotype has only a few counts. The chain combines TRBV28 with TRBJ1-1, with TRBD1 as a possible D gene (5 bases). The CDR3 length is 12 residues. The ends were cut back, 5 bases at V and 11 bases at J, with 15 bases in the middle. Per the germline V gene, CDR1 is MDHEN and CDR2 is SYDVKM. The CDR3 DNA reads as TGTGCCAGCAGTGGACACCATCGGCGGGCTTTCTTT. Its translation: CASSGHHRRAFF. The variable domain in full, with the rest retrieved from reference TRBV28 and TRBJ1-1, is DVKVTQSSRYLVKRTGEKVFLECVQDMDHENMFWYRQDPGLGLRLIYFSYDVKMKEKGDIPEGYSVSREKKERFSLILESASTNQTSMYLCASSGHHRRAFFGQGTRLTVV.

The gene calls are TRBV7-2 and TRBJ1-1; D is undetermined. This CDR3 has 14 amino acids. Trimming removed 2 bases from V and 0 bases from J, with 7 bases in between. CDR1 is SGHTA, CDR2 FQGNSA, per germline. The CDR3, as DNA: TGTGCCAGCAGCTTAATCGGACTGAACACTGAAGCTTTCTTT. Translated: CASSLIGLNTEAFF.

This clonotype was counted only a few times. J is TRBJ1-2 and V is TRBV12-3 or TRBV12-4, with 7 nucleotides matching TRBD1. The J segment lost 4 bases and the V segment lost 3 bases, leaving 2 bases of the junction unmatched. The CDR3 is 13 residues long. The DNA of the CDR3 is TGTGCCAGCAGTTTTACAGGGGTCTATGGCTACACCTTC. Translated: CASSFTGVYGYTF.

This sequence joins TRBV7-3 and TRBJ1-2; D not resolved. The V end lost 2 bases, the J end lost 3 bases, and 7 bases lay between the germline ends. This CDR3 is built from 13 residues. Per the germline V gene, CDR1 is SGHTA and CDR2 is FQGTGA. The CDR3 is CASSLGSDYGYTF. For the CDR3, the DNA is TGTGCCAGCAGCTTAGGTTCCGACTATGGCTACACCTTC. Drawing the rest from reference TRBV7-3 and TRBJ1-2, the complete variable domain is GAGVSQTPSNKVTEKGKYVELRCDPISGHTALYWYRQSLGQGPEFLIYFQGTGAADDSGLPNDRFFAVRPEGSVSTLKIQRTERGDSAVYLCASSLGSDYGYTFGSGTRLTVV.

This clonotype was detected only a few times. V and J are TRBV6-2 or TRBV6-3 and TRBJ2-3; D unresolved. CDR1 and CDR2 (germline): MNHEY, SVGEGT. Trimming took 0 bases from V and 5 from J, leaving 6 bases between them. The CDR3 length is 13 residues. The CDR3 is CASSYSLGDTQYF. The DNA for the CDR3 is TGTGCCAGCAGTTACTCCCTGGGAGATACGCAGTATTTT.

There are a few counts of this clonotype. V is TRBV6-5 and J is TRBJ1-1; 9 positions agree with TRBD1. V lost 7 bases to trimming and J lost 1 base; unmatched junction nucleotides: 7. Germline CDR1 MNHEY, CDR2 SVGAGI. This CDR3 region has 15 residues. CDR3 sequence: CASKQGASGNTEAFF. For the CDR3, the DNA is TGTGCCAGCAAACAGGGGGCCTCGGGGAACACTGAAGCTTTCTTT.